Described below is a single T cell receptor beta chain sequence and its context. Its specificity is not known. The sequencing template was cDNA reverse transcribed from extracted RNA. Sequencing used immunoSEQ multiplex PCR; TCRdb keeps in-frame clones, though not all of them. The sample has 150,000 or so clones; 45% to 60% are singletons. This entry comes from a study of CD8+ T cells in alopecia areata. Trimming took off 8 bases at V and 1 base at J, with 9 bases between the two ends. Per the germline V gene, CDR1 is SGHRS and CDR2 is YFSETQ. This CDR3 region has 12 residues. Study-level results: Patients showed less clear TCR sequence sharing than mice, possibly partly because of HLA diversity.

Investigators sorted PBMCs to obtain both CD4+ and CD8+ T cells. The sequence came from a human donor in good health. This sequence joins TRBV5-1 and TRBJ1-2; D gene ambiguous. The sequenced sample consisted of CD4+ T cells sorted from blood. For the CDR3, the DNA is TGCGCCAGTGGAAGAGATAACTATGGCTACACCTTC. Its protein product is CASGRDNYGYTF.